This T cell receptor beta chain comes out of a study of blood T cell repertoires in COVID-19. Study summary: The United States, Italy and Spain supplied acute and convalescent COVID-19 samples. The cDNA or gDNA used as material had been derived from T cells, B-cell-depleted T cells, or PBMCs.

Original processing notes: Cell counts per sample came from amplifying reference gene primers. Profiling relied on immunoSEQ multiplex PCR, and the TCRdb table lists in-frame clones only, not all of them. From that table come the V and J calls and clone size; the DNA was used to work out D and trimming. The sample gives approximately 120,000 clones, around 88% of which show up once; approximately 6.3% is in the top ten. Between the trimmed V and J ends, which lost 2 bases and 1 base, there was a span of 11 bases. This CDR3 comprises 15 residues. Looked up from germline, CDR1 is SGHAT and CDR2 is FQNNGV.

This TCR derives from a man older than 75 with active or convalescent COVID-19. The sequenced sample was peripheral blood. The chain recombines TRBV11-2 with TRBJ1-1, with TRBD1 as a possible D gene (5 bases). This CDR3 reads CASSLLGGTNTEAFF. The CDR3 DNA is TGTGCCAGCAGCTTACTGGGAGGGACGAACACTGAAGCTTTCTTT.